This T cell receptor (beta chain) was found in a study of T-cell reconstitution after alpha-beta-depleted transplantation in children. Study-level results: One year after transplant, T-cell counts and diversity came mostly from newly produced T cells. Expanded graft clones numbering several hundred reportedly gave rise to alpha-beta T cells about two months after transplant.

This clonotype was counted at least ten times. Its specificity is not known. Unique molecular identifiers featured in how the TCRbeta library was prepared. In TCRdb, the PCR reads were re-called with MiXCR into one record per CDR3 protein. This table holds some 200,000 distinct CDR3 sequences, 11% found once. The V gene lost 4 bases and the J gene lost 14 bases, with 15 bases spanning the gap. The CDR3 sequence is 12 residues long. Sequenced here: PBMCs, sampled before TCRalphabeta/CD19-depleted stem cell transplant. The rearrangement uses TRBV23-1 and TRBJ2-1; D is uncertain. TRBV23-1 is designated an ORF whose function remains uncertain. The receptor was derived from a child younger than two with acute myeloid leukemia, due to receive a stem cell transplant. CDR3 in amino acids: CASSPPVSSKFF. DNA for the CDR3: TGCGCCAGCAGTCCCCCGGTTAGTTCGAAGTTCTTC.